This passage covers 19 T cell receptor beta chains from one sample sequenced in a study of cytomegalovirus exposure and HLA in healthy donors. The PCR contained 60 Vbeta and 13 Jbeta primers. Assay: immunoSEQ multiplex PCR; the TCRdb copy retains only in-frame clones and omits some. The profile shows approximately 240,000 clones, about 89% of them singletons. Sequenced material: PBMCs. The receptor set was obtained from a woman younger than 30 in good health and CMV-seronegative.

The chain joins TRBV7-2 to TRBJ2-3; no definite D call. The CDR3 is made up of 15 amino acids. Germline values: CDR1 SGHTA, CDR2 FQGNSA. Trimming took off 3 bases at V and 4 bases at J, with 14 bases between the two ends. This chain's CDR3 is CASSFDRAPPDTQYF. CDR3 bases: TGTGCCAGCAGCTTTGATCGAGCCCCCCCAGATACGCAGTATTTT. Using reference TRBV7-2 and TRBJ2-3 for the parts outside the CDR3, the full variable domain is GAGVSQSPSNKVTEKGKDVELRCDPISGHTALYWYRQSLGQGLEFLIYFQGNSAPDKSGLPSDRFSAERTGGSVSTLTIQRTQQEDSAVYLCASSFDRAPPDTQYFGPGTRLTVL.

In nucleotides, the CDR3 is TGTGCCAGCAGCCGCGGGACCCGGGGCTCATTGGGCAATGAGCAGTTCTTC. This encodes CASSRGTRGSLGNEQFF. This chain connects TRBV4-2 to TRBJ2-1, with D perhaps matching TRBD2 (6 bases). Per the germline V gene, CDR1 is LGHNA and CDR2 is YNFKEQ. Trimming pared 4 bases from V and 6 bases from J, leaving 22 bases between. This CDR3 contains 17 residues.

V usage is TRBV27 and J usage is TRBJ2-5, with 7 bases aligning to TRBD1. The germline CDR1 and CDR2 sequences are MNHEY and SMNVEV (reference sequence). After removal of 6 bases from V and 0 bases from J, the junction contained 10 bases not matched to a gene. CDR3 length equals 16 residues. The CDR3 bases are TGTGCCAGCAGCCCGGGGACAGACCCGTACCAAGAGACCCAGTACTTC. This codes for CASSPGTDPYQETQYF.

This sequence joins TRBV25-1 and TRBJ1-4; perhaps TRBD1 as D (6 bases). Germline V gene sequence: CDR1 MGHDK, CDR2 SYGVNS. Deletions cut 4 bases from V and 6 bases from J, with 12 bases between. The CDR3 contains 14 residues. The CDR3 spells CASSVGGSDEKLFF. The CDR3 DNA follows: TGTGCCAGCAGTGTAGGGGGATCCGATGAAAAACTGTTTTTT. The entire variable domain, with the rest obtained from reference TRBV25-1 and TRBJ1-4, is as follows: EADIYQTPRYLVIGTGKKITLECSQTMGHDKMYWYQQDPGMELHLIHYSYGVNSTEKGDLSSESTVSRIRTEHFPLTLESARPSHTSQYLCASSVGGSDEKLFFGSGTQLSVL.

This chain uses TRBV6-5 with TRBJ1-2, with D unresolved. The V and J ends lost 8 bases and 4 bases respectively, with 17 bases between them. The germline V gene encodes CDR1 MNHEY and CDR2 SVGAGI. The CDR3 is 14 residues long. CDR3 in DNA: TGTGCCAGCCGATGGAGGGTAGAAGGCTATGGCTACACCTTC. This translates into CASRWRVEGYGYTF.

This chain links TRBV5-1 with TRBJ2-7; D might be TRBD1 (6 bases). The germline V gene has CDR1 SGHRS and CDR2 YFSETQ. The V gene lost 4 bases and the J gene lost 3 bases, with 14 bases spanning the gap. This CDR3 contains 14 residues. The CDR3 reads CASSQDGQYYEQYF. In nucleotides, the CDR3 is TGCGCCAGCAGCCAGGATGGACAGTACTACGAGCAGTACTTC.

The chain uses TRBV7-2 and TRBJ1-3, with a tentative D call TRBD1 (6 bases). CDR3 length: 15 residues. V lost 5 bases and J 0 bases, leaving 11 bases between the germline ends. CDR1 and CDR2 (germline): SGHTA, FQGNSA. The DNA for the CDR3 is TGTGCCAGCAGCCGAGGGACAAGCTCTGGAAACACCATATATTTT. It codes for CASSRGTSSGNTIYF.

The rearrangement joins TRBV7-7 to TRBJ2-5; 9 bases are a match to TRBD2. The junction had 14 bases not matched to a gene; V was cut back by 3 bases and J by 9 bases. Germline assignment: CDR1 SSHAT and CDR2 FNYEAQ (reference sequence). The CDR3 has 16 residues. CDR3 sequence: CASSFGSGGRVEAQYF. CDR3 sequence (DNA): TGTGCCAGCAGCTTTGGCTCCGGCGGGAGGGTTGAGGCCCAGTACTTC.

The sample holds a few counts of this clone. This chain connects TRBV5-1 to TRBJ1-1; possible D gene TRBD1, 6 bases. The V gene lost 4 bases and the J gene lost 11 bases, with 15 bases spanning the gap. CDR1 is SGHRS and CDR2 is YFSETQ in the germline V gene. The CDR3 totals 12 residues. The DNA for the CDR3 is TGCGCCAGCAGCCCGGACAGTGTAGGGGCTTTCTTT. Translated, it gives CASSPDSVGAFF.

This chain uses TRBV5-4 with TRBJ2-3; 7 bases match TRBD2. V gave up 4 bases and J gave up 2 bases; unmatched junction bases: 10. The CDR3 contains 16 residues. Germline V CDR1 and CDR2: SGHNT, YYREEE (reference sequence). Here the CDR3 DNA reads TGTGCCAGCAGCACTAGAACTAGCGAGTCCACAGATACGCAGTATTTT. This gives the protein CASSTRTSESTDTQYF.

In regard to this clone: This CDR3 fails to terminate in the conserved phenylalanine or tryptophan, so it likely reflects a read error. It is unclear where the CDR3 begins or ends on the DNA, so no DNA is shown, and the CDR3 is as TCRdb lists it. The CDR3 is CASSQVYPGEADTHYL. The genes are TRBV4-2 and TRBJ2-3; the D segment call TRBD2 is taken from the table without a DNA check. The CDR3 has 16 residues if both end residues are counted. Germline V gene lookup returns CDR1 LGHNA and CDR2 YNFKEQ.

The chain has TRBV19 and TRBJ1-3; tentative D call: TRBD1 (6 bases). Between the trimmed V and J ends, which lost 1 base and 0 bases, there was a span of 7 bases. Germline V gene lookup returns CDR1 LNHDA and CDR2 SQIVND (reference sequence). The CDR3 is 15 amino acids. CDR3 DNA: TGTGCCAGTAGTATAGTCAGGGGCTCTGGAAACACCATATATTTT. Protein product: CASSIVRGSGNTIYF.

This chain links TRBV4-3 with TRBJ2-1; unclear D gene. The CDR3 sequence is 14 residues long. Trimming took 2 bases from V and 7 from J, leaving 12 bases between them. Germline V gene lookup returns CDR1 LGHNA and CDR2 YSLEER. The DNA for the CDR3 is TGCGCCAGCAGCCAAACCACCACAACAAATGAGCAGTTCTTC. This codes for CASSQTTTTNEQFF.

CDR3 sequence: CASSIAGGQFF. The CDR3 DNA follows: TGTGCCAGCAGTATAGCGGGGGGACAGTTCTTC. The chain has TRBV6-1 and TRBJ2-1, with 10 bases that match TRBD2. V lost 5 bases to trimming and J lost 13 bases; unmatched junction nucleotides: 2. This CDR3 has 11 amino acids. Germline values: CDR1 MNHNS, CDR2 SASEGT.

Only a few counts were recorded for this clone. This chain connects TRBV19 to TRBJ1-2; the D is unclear. From germline, CDR1 is LNHDA and CDR2 SQIVND (reference sequence). Trimming pared 7 bases from V and 3 bases from J, leaving 21 bases between. The CDR3 length is 16 residues. CDR3 DNA: TGTGCCAGTACCAAAAACCCTCGGGGTAGTGACTATGGCTACACCTTC. It translates to CASTKNPRGSDYGYTF. Using reference TRBV19 and TRBJ1-2 for the parts outside the CDR3, the full variable domain is DGGITQSPKYLFRKEGQNVTLSCEQNLNHDAMYWYRQDPGQGLRLIYYSQIVNDFQKGDIAEGYSVSREKKESFPLTVTSAQKNPTAFYLCASTKNPRGSDYGYTFGSGTRLTVV.

With respect to this clone: Other DNA sequences of this sample code for an identical CDR3. The rearrangement uses TRBV7-2 and TRBJ1-5; D unclear. The CDR3 is 13 amino acids. Germline loops: CDR1 SGHTA, CDR2 FQGNSA. V dropped 5 bases and J dropped 2 bases, with 7 bases sitting between them. The CDR3 nucleotides read TGTGCCAGCAGCCTTGAGCGCAATCAGCCCCAGCATTTT. This sequence encodes CASSLERNQPQHF.

This clone was recorded a few times. This chain links TRBV6-5 with TRBJ2-7; no clear D gene. Germline CDR1 MNHEY, CDR2 SVGAGI. The CDR3 length is 12 residues. V dropped 2 bases and J dropped 2 bases, with 4 bases sitting between them. The CDR3: CASSYGTYEQYF. DNA for the CDR3: TGTGCCAGCAGTTACGGCACCTACGAGCAGTACTTC.

The rearrangement joins TRBV7-2 to TRBJ1-2, with 7 bases matching TRBD1. Germline loops: CDR1 SGHTA, CDR2 FQGNSA. The J segment lost 12 bases and the V segment lost 5 bases, leaving 18 bases of the junction unmatched. There are 15 residues in the CDR3. As DNA, the CDR3 is TGTGCCAGCAGCCCCCCAGGGGGGCAGGATCTATTCCACACCTTC. Amino acid sequence: CASSPPGGQDLFHTF.

V and J are TRBV5-6 and TRBJ1-3; 8 bases are a match to TRBD1. Trimming cost V 4 bases and J 6 bases; bases outside gene matches: 15. Germline lookup yields CDR1 SGHDT and CDR2 YYEEEE. This CDR3 is 17 amino acids long. The CDR3 loop reads CASSLEGLDRGENTIYF. The CDR3 DNA reads as TGTGCCAGCAGCCTGGAGGGGCTAGACAGGGGAGAAAACACCATATATTTT.